The rows below give T cell receptor beta chains drawn from one sample of a study of blood T cell repertoires in COVID-19. Measured with immunoSEQ multiplex PCR; TCRdb has only the in-frame clones, and not every one. The top ten hold 5% to 6% of the sample, which has 360,000 or so clones, roughly 80% seen once. Sequenced: PBMCs or T cells enriched from blood (not recorded which). The receptors come from a woman aged 50 to 60 who had recovered from COVID-19. CDR3s leave out the opening cysteine and the closing phenylalanine or tryptophan. Rows may omit the clone size; those that give it use once, few, many or a size class.

abundance	j_gene	v_gene	CDR3aa
.	TRBJ1-1	TRBV5-1	ASSLDREAF
.	TRBJ2-5	TRBV4-1	ASSQVRASGGRQETQY
.	TRBJ1-3	TRBV30	AWSTGSSGNTIY
once	TRBJ2-3	TRBV7-3	ASSPSQQGITDTQY
.	TRBJ1-5	TRBV19	ASSIVGFNQPQH
.	TRBJ2-5	TRBV18	ASSQTGGGRETQY
.	TRBJ1-6	TRBV5-8	ATSQGSSPLH
.	TRBJ1-6	TRBV12-3/TRBV12-4	ASRVQGSVLH
.	TRBJ1-2	TRBV11-2	ASSLEQGGNYGYT
.	TRBJ2-1	TRBV5-4	ASSLGTSGYNEQF
.	TRBJ1-2	TRBV27	ASSPSAGGFNYGYT
few	TRBJ1-2	TRBV18	ASSRSQGLDGYT
.	TRBJ1-1	TRBV7-8	ASSLVSSSDTEAF
.	TRBJ1-6	TRBV3-1/TRBV3-2	ASSPDRVGSPLH
.	TRBJ1-5	TRBV5-1	ASSRDFGQPQH
.	TRBJ2-2	TRBV30	ACPGLAGANTGELF
.	TRBJ1-5	TRBV19	ARRGQGNQPQH
.	TRBJ2-5	TRBV15	ATSRGTGMKTQY
.	TRBJ1-6	TRBV3-1/TRBV3-2	ASSLGREGSPLH
.	TRBJ2-3	TRBV11-2	ASSFSGSTDTQY
.	TRBJ1-2	TRBV18	ASSPRTGSVEGYT
.	TRBJ2-2	TRBV20-1	SASQGTVSTGELF
.	TRBJ1-1	TRBV3-1/TRBV3-2	ASSPGSQMNTEAF
.	TRBJ1-2	TRBV5-1	ASSLGTNLEGYT
once	TRBJ2-3	TRBV2	ASRASGGRDTQY
.	TRBJ1-2	TRBV15	ATSRGTEGYT
.	TRBJ2-5	TRBV18	ASSPPNRGQQETQY
.	TRBJ2-7	TRBV25-1	ASSIYYEQY
.	TRBJ2-5	TRBV5-1	ASSGGRGQAYSVQETQY
.	TRBJ1-1	TRBV23-1	ASSQSRVGDTEAF
.	TRBJ2-1	TRBV7-3	ASSLGQPEGRNEQF
.	TRBJ1-1	TRBV4-3	ASSQDPRTTEAF
once	TRBJ2-7	TRBV7-2	ASSLVAGVSYEQY
.	TRBJ1-4	TRBV6-5	ASSYSGQGNEKLF
.	TRBJ2-6	TRBV27	ASSLSGVFGANVLT
once	TRBJ1-2	TRBV5-1	ASSLAGGDYGYT
few	TRBJ2-1	TRBV12-3/TRBV12-4	ASSLWADNEQF
.	TRBJ1-5	TRBV5-1	ASSYPGTGSNQPQH
few	TRBJ1-3	TRBV9	ASSTRTGGSGNTIY
once	TRBJ1-5	TRBV4-3	ASSLANRVMDQPQH
.	TRBJ1-1	TRBV11-3	ASSPGHMNTEAF
.	TRBJ1-2	TRBV11-2	ASRRTGGIYT
many	TRBJ1-5	TRBV2	ASSVWTGSNQPQH
.	TRBJ1-2	TRBV2	ASGRSEGGYT
.	TRBJ2-2	TRBV11-3	ASSLVGRAGTGELF
.	TRBJ2-2	TRBV16	ASSQLRHANTGELF
.	TRBJ2-7	TRBV29-1	SVEDGQGPYEQY
.	TRBJ2-3	TRBV11-3	ASSFGTSGNTDTQY